This T cell receptor (beta chain) appears in the sequencing data of a study of CD4 T cell repertoires in COVID-19. Study at large: After approximately 10 days of IL-2 expansion, CFSE-low cells were relabeled and restimulated with other coronavirus spikes. Study-level findings and limits: Some SARS-CoV-2 clonotypes, between about 6.5 and 25%, recurred in SARS-CoV and/or HKU1 cultures.

Trimming took 5 bases from V and 3 from J; bases not matched to a gene: 9. CDR1 is SQVTM, CDR2 ANQGSEA, per germline. The CDR3 is made up of 15 amino acids. Profiled with immunoSEQ multiplex PCR; TCRdb holds only in-frame clones, not every one. The table shows over 75,000 clones, with about 83% occurring only once. These patients had recovered from COVID-19 ranging mild to severe. The memory T cells were sequenced right after ex vivo isolation, without culture. In regard to this clone: Its antigen is still unknown.

The genes are TRBV29-1 and TRBJ2-4, with 8 positions matching TRBD2. Sequenced material: CD4+ T cells from peripheral blood, taken after recovery from COVID-19. The source of this sequence is a human donor who had COVID-19. CDR3 in DNA: TGCAGCGTTCTTGGCGGGAGGATTGGCAAAAACATTCAGTACTTC. Encoded protein: CSVLGGRIGKNIQYF.